These T cell receptor beta chains were read from a single sample in a study of regulatory T cells in long-lasting Graves disease. TCRdb analysed the multiplex PCR reads with MiXCR anew, one entry per CDR3 protein. The data hold 200,000 to 250,000 distinct CDR3 sequences, with around 20% observed a single time. The sequencing here drew on peripheral blood mononuclear cells (PBMCs), taken at new diagnosis, from a patient treated with antithyroid drugs. These TCRs come from a female donor with Graves disease. CDR3s include the opening cysteine and the closing phenylalanine or tryptophan. Each record gives: V gene, J gene, clone size, CDR3 protein. Expanded clones are given a class, and other clones once, few, many or no size at all.

>TRBV5-1|TRBJ2-1|many
CASSLDDEQFF
>TRBV7-3|TRBJ1-6|many
CASSNRPGSPLHF
>TRBV2|TRBJ2-3|many
CASSDRRGIADTQYF
>TRBV2|TRBJ1-2|many
CASSALASIAGYTF
>TRBV6-8|TRBJ2-1|-
CASSDSGQGTYNEQSF
>TRBV7-9|TRBJ1-1|-
CANSSRTGLLMEAFF
>TRBV11-3|TRBJ2-1|many
CASSLDRAGEQFF
>TRBV4-2|TRBJ2-2|few
CASSHLTSGKQNTGELFF
>TRBV7-3|TRBJ1-1|-
CASSSTGGAGEAFF
>TRBV20-1|TRBJ1-5|many
CSARDRPHQPQHF
>TRBV7-9|TRBJ1-6|few
CASSPGTHNSPLHF
>TRBV20-1|TRBJ2-3|few
CSAGVREGLYSTDTQYF
>TRBV4-3|TRBJ2-1|many
CASSQDLTGWGNEQFF
>TRBV20-1|TRBJ2-1|many
CSAGIMGIQFF
>TRBV27|TRBJ2-1|many
CASSPTSGPFNEQFF
>TRBV6-5|TRBJ2-7|many
CASSYTGGGMDEQYF
>TRBV7-9|TRBJ1-2|-
CASPPEGNYGYTF
>TRBV4-1|TRBJ2-7|many
CASSQDLWSRSSYEQYF
>TRBV11-3|TRBJ2-2|-
CASSQQGAYTGELFF
>TRBV4-3|TRBJ2-5|many
CASSQTWVGETQYF
>TRBV3-1|TRBJ2-2|many
CASIGHRGGGELFF
>TRBV4-3|TRBJ1-1|few
CASSQEGRGPEAFF
>TRBV6-1|TRBJ1-5|many
CASSERGGGGQPQHF
>TRBV20-1|TRBJ2-2|-
CSASLAGLTGELFF
>TRBV5-1|TRBJ1-6|many
CASSYSTGVNSPLHF
>TRBV4-3|TRBJ2-5|few
CASSQGGRGIQETQYF
>TRBV7-2|TRBJ2-7|many
CASSLVGGGSSYEQYF
>TRBV5-4|TRBJ1-2|few
CASFRGEGLVGYTF
>TRBV7-2|TRBJ1-2|many
CASSWGQGEGYTF
>TRBV11-2|TRBJ2-2|few
CASSPSQGNTGELFF
>TRBV7-9|TRBJ1-6|-
CASSWLAGAINSPLHF
>TRBV11-1|TRBJ2-1|-
CASTETSGDPSYNEQFF
>TRBV4-3|TRBJ2-7|-
CASSQDSNRWAYEQYF
>TRBV5-1|TRBJ1-1|-
CASSLTTGTGARAFF
>TRBV11-2|TRBJ1-3|-
CASSMGPFGDTIYF
>TRBV7-6|TRBJ1-3|-
CASSSPGQGVGFSGNTIYF
>TRBV3-1|TRBJ2-7|many
CASSKMGRDEQYF
>TRBV2|-|-
CASSENPAGTSGTQRQFF
>TRBV7-9|TRBJ2-1|many
CASSGQVEQFF
>TRBV5-1|TRBJ1-4|many
CASSFSQGDGSTNEKLFF
>TRBV7-2|TRBJ2-3|many
CASSQVRRITDTQYF
>TRBV6-2/TRBV6-3|TRBJ1-5|few
CASSTPGQANQPQHF
>TRBV27|TRBJ2-7|many
CASSLSFRQGAYEQYF
>TRBV18|TRBJ2-1|many
CASSPPTAYNEQFF
>TRBV4-3|TRBJ1-2|-
CASSQGTTYGYTF